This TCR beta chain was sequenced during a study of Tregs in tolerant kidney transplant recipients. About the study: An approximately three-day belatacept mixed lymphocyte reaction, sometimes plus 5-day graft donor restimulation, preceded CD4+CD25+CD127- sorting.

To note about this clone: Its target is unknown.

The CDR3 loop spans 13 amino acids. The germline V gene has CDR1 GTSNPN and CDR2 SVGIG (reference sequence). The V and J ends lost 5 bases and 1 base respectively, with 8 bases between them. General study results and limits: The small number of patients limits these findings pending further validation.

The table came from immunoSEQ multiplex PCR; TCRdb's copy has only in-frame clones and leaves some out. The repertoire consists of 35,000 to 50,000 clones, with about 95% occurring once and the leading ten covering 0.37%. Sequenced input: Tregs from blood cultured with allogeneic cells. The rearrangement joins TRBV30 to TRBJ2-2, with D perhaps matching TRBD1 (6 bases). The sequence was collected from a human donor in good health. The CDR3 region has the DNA TGTGCCTGGGGGGGACAGAACACCGGGGAGCTGTTTTTT. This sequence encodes CAWGGQNTGELFF.